A selection of T cell receptor beta chains follows, all from one sample in a study of blood T cells in healthy people across ages. TCRdb passed the 5' RACE reads through MiXCR, listing each CDR3 protein once. Altogether 1,300,000 or so distinct CDR3 sequences are present, roughly 59% being singletons, with the ten largest covering over 5.5%. The sequenced sample was blood. The receptors stem from a man in his late teens or twenties in good health. The CDR3 runs from the conserved cysteine through the conserved F or W. Each record gives: D gene, clone size, V gene, J gene, CDR3 length, CDR3 protein, CDR3 DNA. The D gene is left open where the match is weak. For some rows the clone size is stated as once, few or many, or as a class when expanded; others skip it.

.	.	TRBV20-1	TRBJ1-1	14	CSAREWRRNTEAFF	TGCAGTGCTAGGGAATGGAGAAGGAACACTGAAGCTTTCTTT
.	.	TRBV7-2	TRBJ2-3	13	CASSLDWADTQYF	TGTGCCAGCAGCTTAGACTGGGCAGATACGCAGTATTTT
.	once	TRBV10-2	TRBJ1-5	14	CASSDGGRGTPQHF	TGCGCCAGCAGTGACGGGGGGAGGGGCACGCCCCAGCATTTT
.	many	TRBV6-5	TRBJ2-5	11	CASSYWETQYF	TGTGCCAGCAGTTACTGGGAGACCCAGTACTTC
TRBD1	.	TRBV10-3	TRBJ2-4	13	CAIGSSGTDLQYF	TGTGCCATTGGCTCTTCGGGGACAGACTTGCAGTACTTC
TRBD1	.	TRBV30	TRBJ1-1	13	CAWSRDRGLEAFF	TGTGCCTGGAGTCGAGACAGGGGACTAGAAGCTTTCTTT
TRBD2	.	TRBV7-8	TRBJ2-2	18	CTSSLVLSGTSGTGELFF	TGTACCAGCAGCTTAGTTCTATCGGGGACTAGCGGCACCGGGGAGCTGTTTTTT
.	.	TRBV15	TRBJ2-5	15	CATSRIWDKQETQYF	TGTGCCACCAGCAGAATTTGGGACAAACAAGAGACCCAGTACTTC
.	few	TRBV5-5	TRBJ2-7	14	CASSLEGTTYEQYF	TGTGCCAGCAGCTTGGAGGGGACAACCTACGAGCAGTACTTC
.	once	TRBV4-2	TRBJ2-4	16	CASSLAGAAAKNIQYF	TGTGCCAGCAGCCTGGCGGGGGCAGCGGCCAAAAACATTCAGTACTTC
TRBD1	.	TRBV24-1	TRBJ1-4	15	CATSDRGQGEEKLFF	TGTGCCACCAGTGATCGAGGACAGGGGGAGGAAAAACTGTTTTTT
.	few	TRBV2	TRBJ2-3	11	CASVGADTQYF	TGTGCCAGCGTAGGAGCAGATACGCAGTATTTT
.	few	TRBV29-1	TRBJ2-7	12	CSGQGDDYEQYF	TGCAGCGGCCAGGGTGATGACTACGAGCAGTACTTC
.	.	TRBV20-1	TRBJ2-1	15	CSARDNMGHYNEQFF	TGCAGTGCTAGAGATAATATGGGCCACTACAATGAGCAGTTCTTC
.	few	TRBV20-1	TRBJ1-5	15	CSARDRLGGNQPQHF	TGCAGTGCTAGAGATAGGTTAGGGGGCAATCAGCCCCAGCATTTT
TRBD2	.	TRBV10-2	TRBJ2-5	16	CASSDELAGGPWTQYF	TGCGCCAGCAGTGACGAACTAGCGGGGGGGCCTTGGACCCAGTACTTC
.	.	TRBV6-5	TRBJ2-2	15	CASRPKAGGTGELFF	TGCGCCAGCAGACCTAAGGCAGGGGGGACCGGGGAGCTGTTTTTT
.	.	TRBV4-2	TRBJ2-7	10	CATGDYEQYF	TGTGCCACCGGGGACTACGAGCAGTACTTC